Below are 9 T cell receptor beta chains sequenced from a single sample in a study of T cell responses to AZD1222 COVID-19 vaccine. Clones were sequenced by immunoSEQ multiplex PCR, and TCRdb holds only the in-frame ones, with some missing. The data show over 60,000 clones, around nine tenths seen once. The sequencing used peripheral blood, collected on day 0 of AZD1222 vaccination. The receptors were gathered from an adult in good health.

As for this clone: A junction boundary mismatches the germline segment, possibly from a read error. The chain employs TRBV10-3 and TRBJ1-4; 9 bases match TRBD1. This CDR3 comprises 14 residues. Germline V gene lookup returns CDR1 ENHRY and CDR2 SYGVKD. The CDR3 region has the DNA TGTGCCATCAGGGACGGACAGGGGAATGGAAAACTGTTTTTT. It translates to CAIRDGQGNGKLFF.

V usage is TRBV5-1 and J usage is TRBJ1-6; 9 nucleotides line up with TRBD1. The CDR3 is 12 residues long. Germline assignment: CDR1 SGHRS and CDR2 YFSETQ. The V gene end was trimmed by 3 bases and the J gene end by 14 bases; junction bases not matched to a gene: 3. The CDR3 DNA follows: TGCGCCAGCAGCTGGGACAGGGCTACCCTCCACTTT. This sequence encodes CASSWDRATLHF.

The chain carries TRBV4-2 and TRBJ1-1; possibly TRBD1 for D (6 bases). CDR1 LGHNA and CDR2 YNFKEQ come from the germline V gene. The CDR3 extends over 15 amino acids. Trimming stripped 4 bases from V and 2 bases from J, with 14 bases between. CDR3 nucleotide sequence: TGTGCCAGCAGCCCACTTACAGGGATCAACACTGAAGCTTTCTTT. Encoded protein: CASSPLTGINTEAFF.

V and J are TRBV7-9 and TRBJ1-4; D is ambiguous. V lost 4 bases and J lost 8, with 8 bases in between. Germline V gene lookup returns CDR1 SEHNR and CDR2 FQNEAQ (reference sequence). CDR3 size: 12 residues. The CDR3 DNA reads TGTGCCAGCAGCTCTAGGGCCGAAAAACTGTTTTTT. Its translation is CASSSRAEKLFF.

The chain uses TRBV2 and TRBJ1-1; D is uncertain. CDR1 and CDR2 (germline): SNHLY, FYNNEI. The ends were cut back, 8 bases at V and 0 bases at J, with 7 bases in the middle. This CDR3 is built from 12 residues. The CDR3 nucleotides read TGTGCCAGCGGAAGAATGAACACTGAAGCTTTCTTT. It specifies CASGRMNTEAFF.

The gene calls are TRBV7-9 and TRBJ1-1; no clear D. Germline V gene lookup returns CDR1 SEHNR and CDR2 FQNEAQ (reference sequence). The germline V and J ends were trimmed by 1 base and 6 bases, with 12 bases remaining between them. The CDR3 consists of 14 residues. The DNA for the CDR3 is TGTGCCAGCAGCTTAGATGCAGCCCCCTCTGAAGCTTTCTTT. Translation gives CASSLDAAPSEAFF.

The V gene is TRBV18, the J gene TRBJ2-1; TRBD2 is a possible D gene (7 bases). Trimming left V 4 bases short and J 5 bases short, with 15 bases between. The CDR3 contains 15 residues. CDR1 is KGHSH and CDR2 is LQKENI in the germline V gene. CDR3 region: CASSLWGGDHNEQFF. CDR3 coding DNA: TGTGCCAGCTCACTTTGGGGGGGCGATCACAATGAGCAGTTCTTC.

The gene calls are TRBV6-5 and TRBJ2-7; 7 bases match TRBD1. From germline, CDR1 is MNHEY and CDR2 SVGAGI. The CDR3 length is 15 residues. V was clipped by 4 bases and J by 6 bases; unmatched bases: 12. The CDR3 reads CASSLQGNGPGEQYF. Here the CDR3 DNA reads TGTGCCAGCAGTTTACAGGGGAACGGACCGGGCGAGCAGTACTTC.

The V call is TRBV27, the J call TRBJ2-2; a possible D gene is TRBD1 (7 bases). The CDR3 contains 16 residues. CDR1 MNHEY and CDR2 SMNVEV come from the germline V gene (reference sequence). Trimming pared 1 base from V and 7 bases from J, leaving 16 bases between. CDR3 loop: CASSLWAGGLGGELFF. The CDR3 bases are TGTGCCAGCAGTTTATGGGCAGGGGGGTTAGGCGGGGAGCTGTTTTTT.